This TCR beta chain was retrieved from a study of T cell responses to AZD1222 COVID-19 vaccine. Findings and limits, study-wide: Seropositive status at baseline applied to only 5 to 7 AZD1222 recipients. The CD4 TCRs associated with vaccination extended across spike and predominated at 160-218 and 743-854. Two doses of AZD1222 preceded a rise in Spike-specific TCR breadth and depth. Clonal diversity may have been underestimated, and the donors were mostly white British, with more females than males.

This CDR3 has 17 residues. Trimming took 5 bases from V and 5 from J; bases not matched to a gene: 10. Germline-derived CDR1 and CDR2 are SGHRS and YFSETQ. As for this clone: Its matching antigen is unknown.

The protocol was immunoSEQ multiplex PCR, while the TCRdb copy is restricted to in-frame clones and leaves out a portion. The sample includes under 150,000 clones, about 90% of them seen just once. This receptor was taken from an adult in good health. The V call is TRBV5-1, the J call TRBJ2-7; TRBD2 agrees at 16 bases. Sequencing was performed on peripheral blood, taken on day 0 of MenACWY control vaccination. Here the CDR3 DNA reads TGCGCCAGCAGACCCGGGACTAGCGGGAGGGGGGCCCACGAGCAGTACTTC. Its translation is CASRPGTSGRGAHEQYF.